A selection of T cell receptor beta chains follows, all from one sample in a study of monozygotic twins with inflammatory bowel disease. TCRdb reprocessed the 5' RACE reads and stores each CDR3 protein as one record, lacking DNA. This sample's table has about 350,000 distinct CDR3 sequences. The sequencing input was blood. The origin of the receptors is a human donor with ulcerative colitis or Crohn's disease, or a healthy co-twin of an affected twin (not recorded which). Each CDR3 is given with its conserved first and last residue.

V gene	CDR3 length	J gene	CDR3 protein
TRBV20-1	12	TRBJ1-5	CSASDRAQPQHF
TRBV20-1	15	TRBJ2-1	CSASGREGLWHEQFF
TRBV24-1	13	TRBJ2-5	CATSDGTEETQYF
TRBV18	15	TRBJ2-4	CASSTLGAGFNIQYF
TRBV14	14	TRBJ1-2	CASSQTGTVYGYTF
TRBV19	14	TRBJ2-1	CASSIDSTPLGQFF
TRBV7-2	15	TRBJ2-5	CASSSMGQKGETQYF
TRBV20-1	17	TRBJ2-7	CSARGLAGALYSYEQYF
TRBV12-3/TRBV12-4	11	TRBJ1-4	CASSGAEKLFF
TRBV12-3/TRBV12-4	15	TRBJ1-2	CASSHRQGSNYGYTF
TRBV24-1	14	TRBJ2-3	CATSPGQPTDTQYF
TRBV20-1	15	TRBJ1-5	CSARFSGGFNQPQHF
TRBV12-3/TRBV12-4	14	TRBJ2-2	CASSFGRTTGELFF
TRBV24-1	13	TRBJ2-5	CATGSQGGETQYF
TRBV20-1	17	TRBJ1-3	CSARDLSGSRAGNTIYF
TRBV24-1	17	TRBJ2-1	CATSDLHQPRGYNEQFF
TRBV5-1	14	TRBJ2-2	CASSLPRDTGELFF
TRBV7-9	14	TRBJ2-7	CASSWDRGIYEQYF
TRBV5-1	15	TRBJ2-1	CASSWVSGSYNEQFF
TRBV20-1	15	TRBJ2-3	CSASGERSLTDTQYF
TRBV20-1	14	TRBJ2-5	CSASVPLGRGTQYF
TRBV7-2	15	TRBJ2-5	CASKFRAGVGETQYF
TRBV5-5	15	TRBJ2-2	CASSLVVDSTGELFF
TRBV30	17	TRBJ2-1	CAWSPAWGGPSYNEQFF
TRBV28	12	TRBJ2-7	CASSSPAEGGDF
TRBV27	13	TRBJ1-1	CASSVQGDTEAFF
TRBV20-1	13	TRBJ1-2	CSAREAGGYGYTF
TRBV5-4	14	TRBJ2-5	CASSWDSSGETQYF
TRBV29-1	14	TRBJ2-3	CSVGQARGTDTQYF
TRBV28	16	TRBJ1-2	CASSSSGHSANYGYTF
TRBV20-1	12	TRBJ2-5	CSARDWALTQYF
TRBV28	13	TRBJ1-1	CASSRGGHTEAFF
TRBV6-2/TRBV6-3	17	TRBJ2-5	CASSYRATGGLKETQYF
TRBV10-3	15	TRBJ1-3	CAISESQVSGNTIYF
TRBV4-1	15	TRBJ2-1	CASSLAAIGGLEQFF
TRBV7-9	15	TRBJ2-3	CASSPVRARTDTQYF
TRBV14	12	TRBJ2-3	CASSQERNTQYF